Sequencing of this T cell receptor beta chain was carried out in a study of T cells in Graves' hyperthyroidism and ophthalmopathy. Amplification of TCR beta CDR3 regions used RNA as the template. In the first-round RT-PCR of the TCR CDR3, the HTBI primer set was used. TCRdb recomputed calls from the multiplex PCR reads with MiXCR, one row per CDR3 protein. Of 750,000 to 900,000 distinct CDR3 sequences listed, around 39% are singletons. The CDR3 runs to 14 residues. Trimming removed 4 bases at V and 0 bases at J, with 9 bases between. Germline values: CDR1 SNHLY, CDR2 FYNNEI. Notes on the study in general: Ophthalmopathy, as predicted by the model, came a median approximately 5.9 months after the prediction. Stable hyperthyroidism and ophthalmopathy were separated using 13 V-J signatures.

Ten or more counts support this clonotype. Its antigen is unknown. This chain joins TRBV2 and TRBJ1-1; possibly TRBD1 for D (6 bases). Input material: blood. This sequence was found in a man aged 18 to 35 with Graves' hyperthyroidism. CDR3 DNA: TGTGCCAGCAGTGTCCAGGGGATGAACACTGAAGCTTTCTTT. This gives the protein CASSVQGMNTEAFF.